Sequencing of this T cell receptor beta chain was carried out in a study of CD8 T cells in ankylosing spondylitis. Regarding the study as a whole: Among TCR beta sequences, a motif of eight highly homologous variants appeared characteristic of ankylosing spondylitis blood.

Via MiXCR, TCRdb re-called the 5' RACE reads, giving one row per CDR3 protein. Of roughly 450,000 distinct CDR3 sequences in the sample, 20% to 30% were seen once. Details on this clonotype: Its antigen is as yet unknown.

V dropped 0 bases and J dropped 1 base, with 15 bases sitting between them. Germline V lookup: CDR1 MNHEY, CDR2 SVGEGT. This CDR3 is built from 17 residues. The sample comprised blood, either unsorted or a sorted T cell fraction (not recorded which). The clonotype comes from a male donor with ankylosing spondylitis. This rearrangement joins TRBV6-2 or TRBV6-3 to TRBJ1-1; D might be TRBD1 (6 bases). The CDR3 coding sequence is TGTGCCAGCAGTTACTCGGGACCGGGGGGCAGGAACACTGAAGCTTTCTTT. Protein sequence: CASSYSGPGGRNTEAFF.